The 7 T cell receptor beta chains in this list originate from one sample, sequenced in a study of early T cells in non-severe SARS-CoV-2 infection. One entry per CDR3 protein results from TCRdb running MiXCR on the 5' RACE reads. This table holds roughly 50,000 distinct CDR3 sequences, roughly 8.2% found once. Sequenced material: whole blood. These receptors came from an adult who was a healthcare worker with PCR-confirmed SARS-CoV-2 infection or an uninfected control (not recorded which).

This clonotype has more than one count but fewer than ten. The chain employs TRBV7-9 and TRBJ2-3; D possibly corresponds to TRBD2 (5 bases). V was cut by 10 bases and J by 6 bases, with 17 bases left in between. Germline V CDR1 and CDR2: SEHNR, FQNEAQ (reference sequence). The CDR3 totals 13 residues. The CDR3 DNA follows: TGTGCCATCGACCCTCGGGGTTTCGATACGCAGTATTTT. It encodes CAIDPRGFDTQYF. The variable domain in full, completed from reference TRBV7-9 and TRBJ2-3, reads DTGVSQNPRHKITKRGQNVTFRCDPISEHNRLYWYRQTLGQGPEFLTYFQNEAQLEKSRLLSDRFSAERPKGSFSTLEIQRTEQGDSAMYLCAIDPRGFDTQYFGPGTRLTVL.

V usage is TRBV12-3 or TRBV12-4 and J usage is TRBJ2-7; weak D call: TRBD2 (6 bases). The CDR3 runs 15 residues. V was pared by 1 base and J by 4 bases, with 14 bases between. CDR3 DNA: TGTGCCAGCAGTTTAGGGCTTGGCGGGGTGTACGAGCAGTACTTC. This encodes CASSLGLGGVYEQYF.

This clonotype was detected many times. The chain employs TRBV15 and TRBJ2-5; D unclear. The ends were cut back, 5 bases at V and 7 bases at J, with 8 bases in the middle. The V gene's germline CDR1 is LNHNV and CDR2 YYDKDF (reference sequence). The CDR3 has 11 amino acids. The CDR3, as DNA: TGTGCCACCAGCCTTCTCGGGACCCAGTACTTC. This sequence encodes CATSLLGTQYF.

This clonotype was seen a few times. The chain combines TRBV20-1 with TRBJ2-7; D not certain. V was shortened by 3 bases and J by 0 bases, with 9 bases between the two germline ends. The CDR3 has 13 amino acids. Germline V gene lookup returns CDR1 DFQATT and CDR2 SNEGSKA (reference sequence). The chain's CDR3 is CSASGYRSYEQYF. For the CDR3, the DNA is TGCAGTGCTAGCGGGTACCGCTCCTACGAGCAGTACTTC.

The rearrangement joins TRBV13 to TRBJ1-1, with no clear D. V was clipped by 5 bases and J by 1 base, with 14 bases between them. Germline V CDR1 and CDR2: PRHDT, FYEKMQ (reference sequence). This CDR3 spans 15 amino acids. For the CDR3, the DNA is TGTGCCAGCAGCCTCCCCCCTCCAGAGAACACTGAAGCTTTCTTT. It encodes CASSLPPPENTEAFF.

This clonotype was detected a few times. CDR3 loop: CSALRESPEQFF. The CDR3 region has the DNA TGCAGTGCCCTTCGGGAATCCCCTGAGCAGTTCTTC. The rearrangement uses TRBV20-1 and TRBJ2-1; D perhaps matches TRBD2 (5 bases). CDR3 size: 12 residues. Germline-derived CDR1 and CDR2 are DFQATT and SNEGSKA (reference sequence). Trimming removed 6 bases at V and 9 bases at J, with 15 bases between.

The CDR3 loop reads CASRLKREGELFF. Written as DNA, the CDR3 is TGTGCCAGCAGACTAAAGCGGGAAGGGGAGCTGTTTTTT. The chain is built from TRBV12-3 or TRBV12-4 and TRBJ2-2; 7 bases match TRBD2. The CDR3 consists of 13 residues. V lost 6 bases to trimming and J lost 8 bases; unmatched junction nucleotides: 6.